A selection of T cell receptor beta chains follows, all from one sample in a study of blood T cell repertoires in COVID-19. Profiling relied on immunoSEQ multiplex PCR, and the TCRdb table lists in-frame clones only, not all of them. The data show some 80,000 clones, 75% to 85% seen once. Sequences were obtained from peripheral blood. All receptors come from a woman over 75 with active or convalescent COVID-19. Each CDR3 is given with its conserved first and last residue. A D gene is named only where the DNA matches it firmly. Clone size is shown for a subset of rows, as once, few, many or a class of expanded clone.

CDR3 protein: CASSQAPTGIRNYGYTF; CDR3 DNA: TGCGCCAGCAGCCAAGCTCCCACGGGGATAAGGAACTATGGCTACACCTTC; V gene: TRBV4-1; D gene: .; J gene: TRBJ1-2; clone size: .
CDR3 protein: CASSRGQGFFF; CDR3 DNA: TGTGCCAGCAGCCGGGGACAGGGGTTTTTCTTC; V gene: TRBV9; D gene: TRBD1; J gene: TRBJ2-1; clone size: .
CDR3 protein: CASSFLRGDGYTF; CDR3 DNA: TGTGCCAGCAGCTTCCTCAGGGGAGATGGCTACACCTTC; V gene: TRBV7-2; D gene: .; J gene: TRBJ1-2; clone size: few
CDR3 protein: CASTKVAGAYEQYF; CDR3 DNA: TGTGCCAGCACCAAAGTAGCGGGAGCCTACGAGCAGTACTTC; V gene: TRBV7-2; D gene: TRBD2; J gene: TRBJ2-7; clone size: .
CDR3 protein: CASSYAQGWGNTIYF; CDR3 DNA: TGTGCCAGCAGCTACGCACAGGGGTGGGGAAACACCATATATTTT; V gene: TRBV9; D gene: TRBD1; J gene: TRBJ1-3; clone size: .
CDR3 protein: CACGGRRYGYTF; CDR3 DNA: TGTGCCTGCGGGGGGCGCCGGTATGGCTACACCTTC; V gene: TRBV19; D gene: .; J gene: TRBJ1-2; clone size: .
CDR3 protein: CASSLAGGGPTDTQYF; CDR3 DNA: TGTGCCAGCAGCCTGGCGGGGGGTGGCCCCACAGATACGCAGTATTTT; V gene: TRBV7-9; D gene: TRBD2; J gene: TRBJ2-3; clone size: few
CDR3 protein: CASSRETYSNQPQHF; CDR3 DNA: TGTGCCAGCAGCCGGGAGACTTATAGCAATCAGCCCCAGCATTTT; V gene: TRBV7-2; D gene: .; J gene: TRBJ1-5; clone size: .
CDR3 protein: CASSKSRRGQRQETQYF; CDR3 DNA: TGTGCCAGCAGCAAAAGTAGGCGGGGACAGCGACAAGAGACCCAGTACTTC; V gene: TRBV14; D gene: .; J gene: TRBJ2-5; clone size: .
CDR3 protein: CASRHTYQETQYF; CDR3 DNA: TGTGCCAGCAGACATACGTACCAAGAGACCCAGTACTTC; V gene: TRBV12-3/TRBV12-4; D gene: .; J gene: TRBJ2-5; clone size: .
CDR3 protein: CASATGVVNTEAFF; CDR3 DNA: TGTGCTAGTGCCACAGGGGTGGTGAACACTGAAGCTTTCTTT; V gene: TRBV12-5; D gene: TRBD1; J gene: TRBJ1-1; clone size: few
CDR3 protein: CASTSYNEQFF; CDR3 DNA: TGTGCCAGTACGTCTTACAATGAGCAGTTCTTC; V gene: TRBV19; D gene: .; J gene: TRBJ2-1; clone size: .
CDR3 protein: CASSSRTGGKWTEAFF; CDR3 DNA: TGTGCCAGCAGCTCAAGGACAGGGGGCAAGTGGACTGAAGCTTTCTTT; V gene: TRBV5-6; D gene: TRBD1; J gene: TRBJ1-1; clone size: .
CDR3 protein: CASSSWNTGELFF; CDR3 DNA: TGTGCCAGCAGTTCATGGAACACCGGGGAGCTGTTTTTT; V gene: TRBV27; D gene: .; J gene: TRBJ2-2; clone size: few
CDR3 protein: CASSLWAAIKNIQYF; CDR3 DNA: TGTGCCAGCAGCTTGTGGGCAGCCATCAAAAACATTCAGTACTTC; V gene: TRBV5-6; D gene: .; J gene: TRBJ2-4; clone size: .
CDR3 protein: CASSLLLAIPYNEQFF; CDR3 DNA: TGTGCCAGCAGCTTACTCCTAGCGATCCCCTACAATGAGCAGTTCTTC; V gene: TRBV7-6; D gene: .; J gene: TRBJ2-1; clone size: few
CDR3 protein: CASSRGQTSGNTIYF; CDR3 DNA: TGTGCCAGCAGCCGTGGACAGACCTCTGGAAACACCATATATTTT; V gene: TRBV7-2; D gene: .; J gene: TRBJ1-3; clone size: .
CDR3 protein: CASSPNPRADTYEQYF; CDR3 DNA: TGCGCCAGCAGCCCCAACCCCAGGGCCGACACCTACGAGCAGTACTTC; V gene: TRBV5-1; D gene: .; J gene: TRBJ2-7; clone size: .
CDR3 protein: CSVEAGDYRDTQYF; CDR3 DNA: TGCAGCGTTGAGGCAGGGGATTATAGAGATACGCAGTATTTT; V gene: TRBV29-1; D gene: .; J gene: TRBJ2-3; clone size: .
CDR3 protein: CASSIGGQHNEQFF; CDR3 DNA: TGTGCCAGTAGTATAGGGGGGCAGCACAATGAGCAGTTCTTC; V gene: TRBV19; D gene: .; J gene: TRBJ2-1; clone size: .
CDR3 protein: CASSYDRGRRTGELFF; CDR3 DNA: TGTGCCAGCAGTTACGACAGGGGGCGCCGAACCGGGGAGCTGTTTTTT; V gene: TRBV6-2/TRBV6-3; D gene: TRBD1; J gene: TRBJ2-2; clone size: .
CDR3 protein: CASSEARTGVSPLHF; CDR3 DNA: TGTGCCAGCAGTGAAGCCAGGACAGGGGTTTCACCCCTCCACTTT; V gene: TRBV2; D gene: TRBD1; J gene: TRBJ1-6; clone size: .
CDR3 protein: CASSLERTGLNTEAFF; CDR3 DNA: TGTGCCAGCAGCTTAGAGAGGACAGGGTTGAACACTGAAGCTTTCTTT; V gene: TRBV7-6; D gene: TRBD1; J gene: TRBJ1-1; clone size: .
CDR3 protein: CASRTSGSYEQYF; CDR3 DNA: TGTGCCAGCAGGACTAGCGGCTCCTACGAGCAGTACTTC; V gene: TRBV28; D gene: TRBD2; J gene: TRBJ2-7; clone size: .
CDR3 protein: CASSYREGFSNQPQHF; CDR3 DNA: TGTGCCAGCAGTTACAGGGAGGGTTTTAGCAATCAGCCCCAGCATTTT; V gene: TRBV6-6; D gene: .; J gene: TRBJ1-5; clone size: .
CDR3 protein: CASSNIGLAGQETQYF; CDR3 DNA: TGTGCCAGTAGTAACATCGGACTAGCGGGGCAAGAGACCCAGTACTTC; V gene: TRBV19; D gene: TRBD2; J gene: TRBJ2-5; clone size: .
CDR3 protein: CASSAAGLRDTKNIQYF; CDR3 DNA: TGTGCCAGCAGCGCCGCGGGCCTTCGGGACACCAAAAACATTCAGTACTTC; V gene: TRBV3-1/TRBV3-2; D gene: .; J gene: TRBJ2-4; clone size: .
CDR3 protein: CASSQDRGQGPNTGELFF; CDR3 DNA: TGCGCCAGCAGCCAAGATCGGGGACAGGGGCCGAACACCGGGGAGCTGTTTTTT; V gene: TRBV4-3; D gene: TRBD1; J gene: TRBJ2-2; clone size: .
CDR3 protein: CASSPRTSSYEQYF; CDR3 DNA: TGCGCCAGCAGCCCGCGGACTAGTTCTTACGAGCAGTACTTC; V gene: TRBV5-1; D gene: TRBD2; J gene: TRBJ2-7; clone size: few
CDR3 protein: CASKLDAYTDTQYF; CDR3 DNA: TGTGCCAGCAAACTAGATGCTTACACAGATACGCAGTATTTT; V gene: TRBV6-4; D gene: .; J gene: TRBJ2-3; clone size: .
CDR3 protein: CASSPPGDEQYF; CDR3 DNA: TGTGCCAGCAGCCCTCCCGGGGACGAGCAGTACTTC; V gene: TRBV7-9; D gene: .; J gene: TRBJ2-7; clone size: .
CDR3 protein: CASSLATFYEQYF; CDR3 DNA: TGTGCCAGTAGCCTTGCTACTTTTTACGAGCAGTACTTC; V gene: TRBV19; D gene: .; J gene: TRBJ2-7; clone size: .
CDR3 protein: CASSQAERGWDTQYF; CDR3 DNA: TGCGCCAGCAGCCAAGCAGAGCGGGGGTGGGATACGCAGTATTTT; V gene: TRBV4-1; D gene: TRBD2; J gene: TRBJ2-3; clone size: .
CDR3 protein: CASRKQEPYGYTF; CDR3 DNA: TGCGCCAGCAGGAAACAGGAACCCTATGGCTACACCTTC; V gene: TRBV5-1; D gene: .; J gene: TRBJ1-2; clone size: .
CDR3 protein: CASSPDTLYGYTF; CDR3 DNA: TGTGCCAGCTCACCCGACACCCTCTATGGCTACACCTTC; V gene: TRBV18; D gene: .; J gene: TRBJ1-2; clone size: .
CDR3 protein: CASGGRGSYEQYF; CDR3 DNA: TGTGCCAGCGGAGGGAGGGGCTCCTACGAGCAGTACTTC; V gene: TRBV6-6; D gene: TRBD2; J gene: TRBJ2-7; clone size: .
CDR3 protein: CASSLQGSSTDTQYF; CDR3 DNA: TGTGCCAGCAGCTTGCAGGGGAGTAGCACAGATACGCAGTATTTT; V gene: TRBV5-6; D gene: .; J gene: TRBJ2-3; clone size: once
CDR3 protein: CASSVAGRGYTGELFF; CDR3 DNA: TGTGCCAGCAGCGTAGCCGGGAGGGGGTACACCGGGGAGCTGTTTTTT; V gene: TRBV9; D gene: TRBD2; J gene: TRBJ2-2; clone size: .
CDR3 protein: CASIFEGYEQYF; CDR3 DNA: TGTGCCAGCATATTCGAGGGCTACGAGCAGTACTTC; V gene: TRBV2; D gene: .; J gene: TRBJ2-7; clone size: few
CDR3 protein: CASLRQGNTGELFF; CDR3 DNA: TGTGCCAGCTTGAGACAGGGGAACACCGGGGAGCTGTTTTTT; V gene: TRBV19; D gene: TRBD1; J gene: TRBJ2-2; clone size: .
CDR3 protein: CASSLNLEGAEQYF; CDR3 DNA: TGTGCCAGCAGCTTAAACTTGGAGGGAGCCGAGCAGTACTTC; V gene: TRBV5-4; D gene: .; J gene: TRBJ2-7; clone size: .
CDR3 protein: CASSLVGPRMGYTF; CDR3 DNA: TGTGCCAGCAGCCTCGTTGGGCCACGCATGGGCTACACCTTC; V gene: TRBV7-8; D gene: .; J gene: TRBJ1-2; clone size: once
CDR3 protein: CATSRDRTGNSPLHF; CDR3 DNA: TGTGCCACCAGCAGAGATCGTACGGGGAATTCACCCCTCCACTTT; V gene: TRBV15; D gene: .; J gene: TRBJ1-6; clone size: few